The following is a TCR beta chain sequence with its context. The antigen is unknown. These data are taken from a study of OX40 agonist ivuxolimab in advanced cancers. Study overall: A partial response was reached by three patients: one with hepatocellular carcinoma and two with cutaneous melanoma.

The assay was immunoSEQ multiplex PCR, and TCRdb's table has in-frame clones only and misses some. The sample records over 90,000 clones, approximately 94% being singletons. General study points: CD8+ T cells (on average) carried more expanded clones than CD4+ T cells. Both CD4+ and CD8+ T cell populations in blood had undergone clonal expansion by week 6 at 0.1 to 3.0 mg/kg.

This sequence originates from an adult with an advanced solid tumor such as melanoma, head and neck, liver or kidney cancer. The specimen comprised CD4+ or CD8+ T cells sorted from blood, sampled in a trial of the OX40 agonist ivuxolimab.

CDR3 bases: TGTGCCAGCAGCCCCCGGGGTGGGGACCTCGGGGGCTACACCTTC. Its protein is CASSPRGGDLGGYTF. The chain recombines TRBV9 with TRBJ1-2; TRBD1 is a possible D gene (5 bases). Germline lookup yields CDR1 SGDLS and CDR2 YYNGEE. This CDR3 comprises 15 residues. Trimming took 4 bases from V and 8 from J, leaving 21 bases between them.